This T cell receptor beta chain is drawn from a study of CD8 T cells in Susac syndrome. Study background: Eight or nine of the sequenced Susac syndrome patients were in remission, and more than 5 had active disease.

The study, taken as a whole, reports: The CD4+ T cell repertoires from Susac syndrome exhibited no clonal expansion.

RNA was extracted with the RNeasy kit, and a quantity of roughly 0.5 to 1 ug was reverse transcribed using random hexamers. The authors amplified TCR beta CDR3 across 54 Vbeta and 13 Jbeta using immunoSEQ multiplex PCR. One entry per CDR3 protein results from TCRdb running MiXCR on the immunoSEQ multiplex PCR reads. The sample has fewer than 200,000 distinct CDR3 sequences; 90% to 95% are singletons. V dropped 4 bases and J dropped 7; count of bases not matched to a gene: 6. CDR3 size: 14 residues. Details on this clonotype: Antigen unknown.

This receptor was identified in a human donor with Susac syndrome. This chain connects TRBV12-3 or TRBV12-4 to TRBJ1-4, with 7 bases lining up with TRBD1. What was sequenced was CD4+ T cells from PBMCs. The chain's CDR3 is CASSSGTVSEKLFF. Here the CDR3 DNA reads TGTGCCAGCAGTTCCGGGACAGTCTCTGAAAAACTGTTTTTT.